Below are 17 T cell receptor beta chains sequenced from a single sample in a study of OX40 agonist ivuxolimab in advanced cancers. Profiled with immunoSEQ multiplex PCR; TCRdb holds only in-frame clones, not every one. The sample shows 70,000 to 85,000 clones, 88% of them seen only once. Material: CD4+ or CD8+ T cells sorted from blood, obtained in a trial of the OX40 agonist ivuxolimab. The receptors were gathered from an adult with an advanced solid tumor such as melanoma, head and neck, liver or kidney cancer.

The rearrangement links TRBV5-1 to TRBJ2-1; D might be TRBD1 (6 bases). The CDR3 consists of 14 residues. In germline, CDR1 is SGHRS, CDR2 YFSETQ. With 7 bases removed from V and 15 bases from J, the gap between germline ends came to 26 bases. The CDR3 spells CASGPAVDQTGTFF. CDR3 sequence (DNA): TGCGCCAGCGGACCCGCCGTAGACCAGACAGGAACGTTCTTC.

The gene calls are TRBV7-2 and TRBJ2-5; 9 nucleotides align to TRBD2. V gave up 3 bases and J gave up 3 bases; unmatched junction bases: 5. Germline loops: CDR1 SGHTA, CDR2 FQGNSA. The CDR3 length is 15 residues. The CDR3 here is CASSFQGGREETQYF. The CDR3, as DNA: TGTGCCAGCAGCTTTCAAGGCGGGAGGGAAGAGACCCAGTACTTC.

This clone was detected only once. The CDR3 sequence: CASSGSRVSPYNSPLHF. CDR3 nucleotides: TGTGCCAGCAGTGGAAGCAGGGTGAGCCCCTATAATTCACCCCTCCACTTT. The chain is built from TRBV2 and TRBJ1-6; possibly TRBD1 for D (5 bases). V lost 4 bases and J 2 bases, leaving 15 bases between the germline ends. The CDR3 totals 17 residues. Per germline, CDR1 SNHLY and CDR2 FYNNEI.

V is TRBV5-1 and J is TRBJ1-1; no reliable D call. Trimming left V 0 bases short and J 0 bases short, with 6 bases between. Per germline, CDR1 SGHRS and CDR2 YFSETQ. The CDR3 is 14 amino acids. CDR3 coding DNA: TGCGCCAGCAGCTTGGACAGTTTGAACACTGAAGCTTTCTTT. It specifies CASSLDSLNTEAFF.

The chain is built from TRBV4-3 and TRBJ1-4; 9 nucleotides agree with TRBD1. The germline CDR1 and CDR2 sequences are LGHNA and YSLEER. The CDR3 loop spans 15 amino acids. V was clipped by 5 bases and J by 5 bases; unmatched bases: 6. In nucleotides, the CDR3 is TGCGCCAGCAGCTTCACAGGGGGCGGAAATGAAAAACTGTTTTTT. It codes for CASSFTGGGNEKLFF.

V usage is TRBV10-2 and J usage is TRBJ2-1; D not resolved. The germline gives CDR1 WSHSY, CDR2 SAAADI. The CDR3 loop spans 12 amino acids. Trimming removed 3 bases from V and 12 bases from J, with 12 bases in between. CDR3 sequence reads: CASSELGVGQFF. CDR3 DNA: TGCGCCAGCAGTGAATTGGGCGTGGGGCAGTTCTTC.

As regards this clone: The junction does not match germline at one end; this may be a read error. This sample also contains other DNA sequences that code for the same CDR3. V is TRBV30 and J is TRBJ1-2, with D possibly matching TRBD1 (6 bases). Germline loops: CDR1 GTSNPN, CDR2 SVGIG (reference sequence). The CDR3 runs to 13 residues. The CDR3 DNA reads as TGCGCCTGGAGTGTTCGGACAGATTATGGCTACACCTTC. It codes for CAWSVRTDYGYTF.

This chain connects TRBV27 to TRBJ1-6; D gene ambiguous. Germline V CDR1 and CDR2: MNHEY, SMNVEV (reference sequence). V lost 6 bases, J lost 0 bases, and 9 bases lay in between. This CDR3 is built from 15 residues. The CDR3, as DNA: TGTGCCAGCAGCCCCCGGGGCTCCTATAATTCACCCCTCCACTTT. Amino acids: CASSPRGSYNSPLHF.

The chain is built from TRBV29-1 and TRBJ1-1; D is ambiguous. V dropped 4 bases and J dropped 4 bases, with 34 bases sitting between them. Germline values: CDR1 SQVTM, CDR2 ANQGSEA. This CDR3 is built from 20 residues. The CDR3 loop is CSVAKWRSQHRSGAGTEAFF. The CDR3, as DNA: TGCAGCGTTGCCAAGTGGCGCAGTCAGCACAGAAGTGGCGCAGGCACTGAAGCTTTCTTT. Complete variable domain (other parts from reference TRBV29-1 and TRBJ1-1): SAVISQKPSRDICQRGTSLTIQCQVDSQVTMMFWYRQQPGQSLTLIATANQGSEATYESGFVIDKFPISRPNLTFSTLTVSNMSPEDSSIYLCSVAKWRSQHRSGAGTEAFFGQGTRLTVV.

The chain joins TRBV5-1 to TRBJ2-7; D ambiguous. CDR1 is SGHRS, CDR2 YFSETQ, per germline. The ends were cut back, 4 bases at V and 1 base at J, with 12 bases in the middle. The CDR3 is 14 amino acids. In DNA, the CDR3 is TGCGCCAGCAGCCCCCACACCGATTCCTACGAGCAGTACTTC. Residues: CASSPHTDSYEQYF.

The CDR3: CASSSGNTEAFF. The CDR3 DNA is TGTGCCAGCTCCTCAGGGAACACTGAAGCTTTCTTT. This rearrangement joins TRBV18 to TRBJ1-1; no reliable D call. This CDR3 has 12 amino acids. The germline CDR1 and CDR2 sequences are KGHSH and LQKENI. Trimming stripped 6 bases from V and 1 base from J, with 6 bases between.

V and J are TRBV4-3 and TRBJ2-5; D gene uncertain. Trimming pared 0 bases from V and 7 bases from J, leaving 9 bases between. This CDR3 region has 13 residues. The V gene's germline CDR1 is LGHNA and CDR2 YSLEER. The CDR3 bases are TGCGCCAGCAGCCAAGACCCTGGCTGGACCCAGTACTTC. The encoded protein is CASSQDPGWTQYF.

The DNA of the CDR3 is TGTGCAAGTCGCTTAGCGGTGGGGTTAGGATACGAGCAGTACTTC. It encodes CASRLAVGLGYEQYF. This chain uses TRBV12-2 with TRBJ2-7. TRBV12-2 is shown as a pseudogene. The CDR3 runs 15 residues.

The J gene is TRBJ2-1, the V gene TRBV2; 14 bases are a match to TRBD2. Germline values: CDR1 SNHLY, CDR2 FYNNEI. V dropped 8 bases and J dropped 7; count of bases not matched to a gene: 1. The CDR3 covers 13 residues. The CDR3 region is CASGTSGSNEQFF. In DNA form, the CDR3 reads TGTGCCAGCGGGACTAGCGGGAGTAATGAGCAGTTCTTC.

V and J are TRBV7-2 and TRBJ1-1; D unresolved. The V and J ends lost 5 bases and 1 base respectively, with 11 bases between them. CDR1 and CDR2 (germline): SGHTA, FQGNSA. There are 14 residues in the CDR3. The CDR3 nucleotides read TGTGCCAGCAGCGGAGGACGGGCGAACACTGAAGCTTTCTTT. Protein product: CASSGGRANTEAFF. Using reference TRBV7-2 and TRBJ1-1 for the parts outside the CDR3, the full variable domain is GAGVSQSPSNKVTEKGKDVELRCDPISGHTALYWYRQSLGQGLEFLIYFQGNSAPDKSGLPSDRFSAERTGGSVSTLTIQRTQQEDSAVYLCASSGGRANTEAFFGQGTRLTVV.

This clone appeared a single time. The genes are TRBV7-9 and TRBJ2-7, with 9 bases lining up with TRBD2. J was trimmed by 3 bases and V by 5 bases; bases with no gene match: 5. This CDR3 is 14 amino acids long. From germline, CDR1 is SEHNR and CDR2 FQNEAQ (reference sequence). In DNA, the CDR3 is TGTGCCAGCAGCCACCAGCGGGAGGTCTACGAGCAGTACTTC. This encodes CASSHQREVYEQYF. The full variable domain, rest sourced from reference TRBV7-9 and TRBJ2-7, is DTGVSQNPRHKITKRGQNVTFRCDPISEHNRLYWYRQTLGQGPEFLTYFQNEAQLEKSRLLSDRFSAERPKGSFSTLEIQRTEQGDSAMYLCASSHQREVYEQYFGPGTRLTVT.

The chain links TRBV6-5 to TRBJ1-1; 7 positions match TRBD1. Germline trimming cut 6 bases from V and 4 bases from J; bases unmatched to any gene: 11. Germline V gene data show CDR1 as MNHEY and CDR2 as SVGAGI. The CDR3 has 15 residues. CDR3 DNA: TGTGCCAGCAGAGGGCAGGGGGGAGAGGGCACTGAAGCTTTCTTT. This encodes CASRGQGGEGTEAFF.